There are a few counts of the clone carrying this T cell receptor beta chain. Its cognate antigen is unknown. As every portion of the isolated RNA was reverse transcribed, the sequencing read expressed TCRB transcripts. The method was immunoSEQ multiplex PCR; TCRdb's version includes in-frame clones alone and lacks a portion of them. The table shows hundreds of thousands of clones, with 11% to 15% occurring only once. This record comes from a study of beta chain features in type 1 diabetes. Study-wide results and caveats: Across patients, naive, central memory and Treg TCRB repertoires exhibited apparently greater similarity than was observed across healthy donors. TCRB CDR3s were moderately but significantly shorter in Type 1 diabetes patients in all four CD4+ subsets. There was no resolution here of whether HLA type influences TCRB rearrangement. Among type 1 diabetes patients, VDJ junctions had fewer insertions and more deletions.

This clonotype was sampled from a man between 18 and 35 years old with type 1 diabetes. The specimen was naive CD4+ T cells from blood.

The CDR3 nucleotides are TGTGCCAGCAGCTCCGCAACTGGGGAAAACTATGGCTACACCTTC. Amino acids: CASSSATGENYGYTF. The V call is TRBV7-2, the J call TRBJ1-2; D gene uncertain. Germline CDR1 and CDR2: SGHTA and FQGNSA. Trimming removed 4 bases from V and 2 bases from J, with 14 bases in between. This CDR3 is built from 15 residues.